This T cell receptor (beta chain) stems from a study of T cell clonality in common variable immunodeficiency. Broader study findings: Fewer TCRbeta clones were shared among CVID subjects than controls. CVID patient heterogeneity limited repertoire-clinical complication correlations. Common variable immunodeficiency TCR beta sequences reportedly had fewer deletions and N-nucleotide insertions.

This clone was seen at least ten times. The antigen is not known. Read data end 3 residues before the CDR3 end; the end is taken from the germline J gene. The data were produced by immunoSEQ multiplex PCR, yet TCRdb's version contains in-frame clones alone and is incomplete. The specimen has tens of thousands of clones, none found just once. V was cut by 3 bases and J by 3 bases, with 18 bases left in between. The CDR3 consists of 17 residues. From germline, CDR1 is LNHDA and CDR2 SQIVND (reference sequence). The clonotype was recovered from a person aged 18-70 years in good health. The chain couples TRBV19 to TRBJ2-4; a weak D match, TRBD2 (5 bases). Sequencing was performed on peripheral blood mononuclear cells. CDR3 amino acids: CASSIGLGERGKNIQYF. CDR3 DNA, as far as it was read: TGTGCCAGTAGTATCGGACTCGGCGAACGCGGCAAAAACATT.